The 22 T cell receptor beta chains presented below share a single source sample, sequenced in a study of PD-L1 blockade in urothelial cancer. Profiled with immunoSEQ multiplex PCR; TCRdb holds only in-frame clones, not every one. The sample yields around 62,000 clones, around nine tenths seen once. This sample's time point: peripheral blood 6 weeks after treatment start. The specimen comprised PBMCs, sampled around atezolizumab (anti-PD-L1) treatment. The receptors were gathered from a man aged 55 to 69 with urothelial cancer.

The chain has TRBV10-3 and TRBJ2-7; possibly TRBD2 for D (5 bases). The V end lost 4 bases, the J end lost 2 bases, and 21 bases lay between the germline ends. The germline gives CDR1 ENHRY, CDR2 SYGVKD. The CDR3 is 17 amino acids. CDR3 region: CAISGKGGQDGTYEQYF. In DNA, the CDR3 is TGTGCCATCAGTGGGAAGGGTGGGCAGGACGGGACCTACGAGCAGTACTTC.

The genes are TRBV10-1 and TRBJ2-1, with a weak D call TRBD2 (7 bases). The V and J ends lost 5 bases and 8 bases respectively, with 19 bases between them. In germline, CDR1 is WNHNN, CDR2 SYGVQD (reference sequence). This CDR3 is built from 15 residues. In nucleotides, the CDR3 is TGCGCCAGCAGTCCCGGGGGGCTACTAGTCTATGAGCAGTTCTTC. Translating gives CASSPGGLLVYEQFF.

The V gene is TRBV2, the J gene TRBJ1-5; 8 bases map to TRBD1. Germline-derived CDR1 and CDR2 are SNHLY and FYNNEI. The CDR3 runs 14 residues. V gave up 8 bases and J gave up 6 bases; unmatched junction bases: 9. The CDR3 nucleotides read TGTGCCAGCTCCTTCGACAGGGGAGGTCAGCCCCAGCATTTT. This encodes CASSFDRGGQPQHF.

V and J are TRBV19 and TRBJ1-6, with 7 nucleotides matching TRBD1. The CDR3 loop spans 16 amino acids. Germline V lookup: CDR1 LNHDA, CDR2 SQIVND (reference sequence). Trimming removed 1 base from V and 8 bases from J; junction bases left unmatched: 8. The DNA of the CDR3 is TGTGCCAGTAGTATAGCCCCGGGACAGCCCTATTCACCCCTCCACTTT. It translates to CASSIAPGQPYSPLHF.

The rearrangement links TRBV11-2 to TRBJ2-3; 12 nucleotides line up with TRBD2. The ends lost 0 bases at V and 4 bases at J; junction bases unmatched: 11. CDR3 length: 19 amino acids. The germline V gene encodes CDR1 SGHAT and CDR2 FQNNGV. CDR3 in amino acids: CASSLDVSASGREADTQYF. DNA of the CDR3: TGTGCCAGCAGCTTAGATGTCTCGGCTAGCGGGAGGGAAGCAGATACGCAGTATTTT.

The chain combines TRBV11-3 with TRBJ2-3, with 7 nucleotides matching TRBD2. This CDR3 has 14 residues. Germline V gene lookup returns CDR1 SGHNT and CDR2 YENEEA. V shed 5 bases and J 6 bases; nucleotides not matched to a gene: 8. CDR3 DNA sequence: TGTGCCAGCAGCGGCGGGGGTGTGGCGGATACGCAGTATTTT. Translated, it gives CASSGGGVADTQYF.

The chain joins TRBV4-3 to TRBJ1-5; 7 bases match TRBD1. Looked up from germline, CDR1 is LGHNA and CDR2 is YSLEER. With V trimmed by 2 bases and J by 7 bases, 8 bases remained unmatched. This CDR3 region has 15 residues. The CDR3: CASSQNRDRGQPQHF. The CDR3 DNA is TGCGCCAGCAGCCAAAACCGGGACAGAGGACAGCCCCAGCATTTT.

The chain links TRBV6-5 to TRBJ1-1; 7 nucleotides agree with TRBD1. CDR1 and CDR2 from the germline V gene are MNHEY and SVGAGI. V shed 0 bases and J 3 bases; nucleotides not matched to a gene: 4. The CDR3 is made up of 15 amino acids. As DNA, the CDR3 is TGTGCCAGCAGTTACTCGCGGACAGGAGACACTGAAGCTTTCTTT. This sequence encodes CASSYSRTGDTEAFF.

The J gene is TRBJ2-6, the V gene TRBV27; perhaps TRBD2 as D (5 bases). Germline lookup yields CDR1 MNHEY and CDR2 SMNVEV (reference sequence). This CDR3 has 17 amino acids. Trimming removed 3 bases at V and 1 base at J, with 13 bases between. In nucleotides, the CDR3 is TGTGCCAGCAGTTTTGAGAGAGCGGCGTCTGGGGCCAACGTCCTGACTTTC. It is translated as CASSFERAASGANVLTF.

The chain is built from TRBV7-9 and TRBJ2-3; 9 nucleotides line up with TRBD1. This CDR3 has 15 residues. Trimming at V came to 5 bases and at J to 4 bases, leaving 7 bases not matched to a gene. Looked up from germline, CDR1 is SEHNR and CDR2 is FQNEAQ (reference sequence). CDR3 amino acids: CASSLRDRDPDTQYF. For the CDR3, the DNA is TGTGCCAGCAGCCTACGGGACAGGGACCCAGATACGCAGTATTTT. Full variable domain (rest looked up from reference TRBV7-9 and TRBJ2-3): DTGVSQNPRHKITKRGQNVTFRCDPISEHNRLYWYRQTLGQGPEFLTYFQNEAQLEKSRLLSDRFSAERPKGSFSTLEIQRTEQGDSAMYLCASSLRDRDPDTQYFGPGTRLTVL.

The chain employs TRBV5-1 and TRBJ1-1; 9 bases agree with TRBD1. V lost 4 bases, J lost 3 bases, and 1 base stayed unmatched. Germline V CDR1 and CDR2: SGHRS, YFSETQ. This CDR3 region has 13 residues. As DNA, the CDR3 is TGCGCCAGCAGCCGGACAGGGGACACTGAAGCTTTCTTT. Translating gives CASSRTGDTEAFF. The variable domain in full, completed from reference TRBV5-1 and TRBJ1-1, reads KAGVTQTPRYLIKTRGQQVTLSCSPISGHRSVSWYQQTPGQGLQFLFEYFSETQRNKGNFPGRFSGRQFSNSRSEMNVSTLELGDSALYLCASSRTGDTEAFFGQGTRLTVV.

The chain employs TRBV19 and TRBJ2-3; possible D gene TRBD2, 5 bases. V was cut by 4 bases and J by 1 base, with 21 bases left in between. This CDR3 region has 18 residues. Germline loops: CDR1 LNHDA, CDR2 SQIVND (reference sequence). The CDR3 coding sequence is TGTGCCAGTAGTAGAGGAGCGGCAGGCCTTTCGGGCACAGATACGCAGTATTTT. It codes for CASSRGAAGLSGTDTQYF.

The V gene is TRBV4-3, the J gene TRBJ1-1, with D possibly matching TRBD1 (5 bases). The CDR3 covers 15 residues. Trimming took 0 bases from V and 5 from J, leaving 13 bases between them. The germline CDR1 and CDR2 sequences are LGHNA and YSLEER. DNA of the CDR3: TGCGCCAGCAGCCAAGAGGATAGGGGAAGTACTGAAGCTTTCTTT. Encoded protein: CASSQEDRGSTEAFF.

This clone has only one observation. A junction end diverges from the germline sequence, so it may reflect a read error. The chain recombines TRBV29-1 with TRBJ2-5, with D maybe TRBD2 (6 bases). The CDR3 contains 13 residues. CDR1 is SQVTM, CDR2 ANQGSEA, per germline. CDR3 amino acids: CTVGIEGRETQYF. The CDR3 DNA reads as TGCACCGTTGGGATCGAGGGGAGGGAGACCCAGTACTTC.

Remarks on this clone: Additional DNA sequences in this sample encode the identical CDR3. The CDR3 here is CAWSLIYEQYF. The CDR3 nucleotides are TGTGCCTGGAGTCTTATCTACGAGCAGTACTTC. The chain has TRBV30 and TRBJ2-7; D is ambiguous. The germline V gene encodes CDR1 GTSNPN and CDR2 SVGIG (reference sequence). The CDR3 sequence is 11 residues long. The V end was cut by 2 bases, the J end by 3 bases, with 5 bases between.

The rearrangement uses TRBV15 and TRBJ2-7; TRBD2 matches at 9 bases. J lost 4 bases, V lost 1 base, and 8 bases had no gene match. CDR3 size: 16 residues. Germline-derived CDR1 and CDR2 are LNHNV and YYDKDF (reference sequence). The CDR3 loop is CATSRGPSGNKYEQYF. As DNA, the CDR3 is TGTGCCACCAGCAGAGGCCCTAGCGGGAACAAATACGAGCAGTACTTC.

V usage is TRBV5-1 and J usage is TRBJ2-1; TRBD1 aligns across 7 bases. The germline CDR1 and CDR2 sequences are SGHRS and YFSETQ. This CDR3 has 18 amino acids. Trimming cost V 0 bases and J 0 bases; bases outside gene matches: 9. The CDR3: CASSLVGLDRSSYNEQFF. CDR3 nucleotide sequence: TGCGCCAGCAGCTTGGTGGGGTTGGACAGGAGCTCCTACAATGAGCAGTTCTTC.

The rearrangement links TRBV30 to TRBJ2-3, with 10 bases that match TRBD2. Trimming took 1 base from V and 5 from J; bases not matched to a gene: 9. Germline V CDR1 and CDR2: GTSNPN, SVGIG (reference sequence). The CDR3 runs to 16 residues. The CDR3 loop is CAWSGEREGRRDTQYF. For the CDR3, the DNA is TGTGCCTGGAGTGGGGAGCGGGAGGGCCGGAGAGATACGCAGTATTTT.

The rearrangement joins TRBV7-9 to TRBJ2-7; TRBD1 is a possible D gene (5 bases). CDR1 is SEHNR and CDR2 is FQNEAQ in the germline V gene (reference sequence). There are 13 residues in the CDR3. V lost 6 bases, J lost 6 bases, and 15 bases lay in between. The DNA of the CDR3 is TGTGCCAGCAGTTCCGACAGCTCCACCGAGCAGTACTTC. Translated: CASSSDSSTEQYF.

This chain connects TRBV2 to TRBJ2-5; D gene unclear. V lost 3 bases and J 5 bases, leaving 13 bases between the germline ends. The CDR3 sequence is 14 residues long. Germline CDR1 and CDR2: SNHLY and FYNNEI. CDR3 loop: CASSERPQWETQYF. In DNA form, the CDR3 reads TGTGCCAGCAGTGAGCGGCCCCAGTGGGAGACCCAGTACTTC.

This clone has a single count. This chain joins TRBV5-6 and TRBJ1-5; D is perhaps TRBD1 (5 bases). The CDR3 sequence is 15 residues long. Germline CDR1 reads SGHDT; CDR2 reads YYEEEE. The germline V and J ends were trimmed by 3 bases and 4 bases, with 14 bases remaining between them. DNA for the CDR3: TGTGCCAGCAGCTCGGGACTCCGGCGGAATCAGCCCCAGCATTTT. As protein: CASSSGLRRNQPQHF.

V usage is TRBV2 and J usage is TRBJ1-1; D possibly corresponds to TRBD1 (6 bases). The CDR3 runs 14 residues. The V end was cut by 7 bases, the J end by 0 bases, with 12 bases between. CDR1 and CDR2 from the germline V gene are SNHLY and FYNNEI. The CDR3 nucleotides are TGTGCCAGCAAGGGGGATCTCATGAACACTGAAGCTTTCTTT. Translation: CASKGDLMNTEAFF.